The rows below give T cell receptor beta chains drawn from one sample of a study of response to subunit inactivated influenza vaccine. TCRdb reanalysed the RT-PCR reads using MiXCR and keeps one entry per CDR3 protein. The data show some 570,000 distinct CDR3 sequences, about 11% seen once. This same sample was also taken into another study, of T cells expressing NK-cell markers.

The material was PBMCs from blood, obtained on the day of vaccination. These receptors were obtained from a middle-aged man who received an inactivated influenza vaccine. Both conserved end residues are part of each CDR3. D genes are given only for firm matches. Part of the rows lack a size; the others show once, few, many or a class for expanded clones.

D gene: TRBD2
J gene: TRBJ2-1
clone size: many
V gene: TRBV5-1
CDR3 protein: CASSLHGTSGIYSYNEQFF
CDR3 DNA: TGCGCCAGCAGCTTACATGGGACTAGCGGAATCTACTCCTACAATGAGCAGTTCTTC

D gene: TRBD2
J gene: TRBJ2-1
clone size: many
V gene: TRBV12-3/TRBV12-4
CDR3 protein: CASSLGLALHEQFF
CDR3 DNA: TGTGCCAGCAGTTTAGGACTAGCTCTCCATGAGCAGTTCTTC

D gene: TRBD2
J gene: TRBJ2-2
clone size: many
V gene: TRBV20-1
CDR3 protein: CSATGLAGFVTGELFF
CDR3 DNA: TGCAGTGCTACAGGACTAGCGGGGTTTGTAACCGGGGAGCTGTTTTTT

D gene: TRBD2
J gene: TRBJ2-1
clone size: few
V gene: TRBV7-9
CDR3 protein: CASSLYQREGREQFF
CDR3 DNA: TGTGCCAGCAGCTTATATCAGCGGGAGGGCCGGGAGCAGTTCTTC

D gene: .
J gene: TRBJ2-3
clone size: few
V gene: TRBV5-1
CDR3 protein: CASSLEGHYGLTDTQYF
CDR3 DNA: TGCGCCAGCAGCTTGGAGGGGCACTACGGGCTCACAGATACGCAGTATTTT

D gene: TRBD1
J gene: TRBJ2-7
clone size: .
V gene: TRBV12-3/TRBV12-4
CDR3 protein: CASRGDSSYEQYF
CDR3 DNA: TGTGCCAGCAGAGGGGACAGCTCGTACGAGCAGTACTTC

D gene: .
J gene: TRBJ1-1
clone size: many
V gene: TRBV11-2
CDR3 protein: CASSLSGREADRTEAFF
CDR3 DNA: TGTGCCAGCAGCCTAAGTGGCAGGGAGGCAGACCGGACTGAAGCTTTCTTT

D gene: .
J gene: TRBJ2-2
clone size: few
V gene: TRBV7-8
CDR3 protein: CASMQGTLSAPGELFF
CDR3 DNA: TGTGCCAGCATGCAAGGGACCCTTAGCGCTCCCGGGGAGCTGTTTTTT

D gene: TRBD2
J gene: TRBJ2-3
clone size: many
V gene: TRBV29-1
CDR3 protein: CSVERTLAGGTDTQYF
CDR3 DNA: TGCAGCGTTGAGCGAACACTAGCGGGGGGCACAGATACGCAGTATTTT

D gene: TRBD2
J gene: TRBJ2-3
clone size: .
V gene: TRBV7-3
CDR3 protein: CASRSGLAGVRDTQYF
CDR3 DNA: TGTGCCAGCAGATCGGGACTAGCGGGAGTGAGGGATACGCAGTATTTT

D gene: .
J gene: TRBJ2-3
clone size: many
V gene: TRBV7-2
CDR3 protein: CASRKGTDTQYF
CDR3 DNA: TGTGCCAGCAGGAAGGGGACAGATACGCAGTATTTT

D gene: TRBD2
J gene: TRBJ2-7
clone size: many
V gene: TRBV6-1
CDR3 protein: CASSQTSGSSYEQYF
CDR3 DNA: TGTGCCAGCAGCCAGACTAGCGGAAGCTCCTACGAGCAGTACTTC

D gene: .
J gene: TRBJ2-2
clone size: many
V gene: TRBV6-2/TRBV6-3
CDR3 protein: CATTRTGELFF
CDR3 DNA: TGTGCCACCACACGCACCGGGGAGCTGTTTTTT

D gene: TRBD1
J gene: TRBJ1-6
clone size: few
V gene: TRBV5-1
CDR3 protein: CASSLQGPEPLHF
CDR3 DNA: TGCGCCAGCAGCTTACAGGGGCCAGAACCCCTCCACTTT

D gene: TRBD1
J gene: TRBJ2-7
clone size: few
V gene: TRBV5-1
CDR3 protein: CASSLVRTGAHEQYF
CDR3 DNA: TGCGCCAGCAGCTTGGTGAGGACAGGGGCCCACGAGCAGTACTTC

D gene: .
J gene: TRBJ2-2
clone size: many
V gene: TRBV6-2/TRBV6-3
CDR3 protein: CASSSGPTGELFF
CDR3 DNA: TGTGCCAGCAGTTCGGGGCCCACCGGGGAGCTGTTTTTT

D gene: TRBD2
J gene: TRBJ2-1
clone size: .
V gene: TRBV7-2
CDR3 protein: CASSLVASGRNEQFF
CDR3 DNA: TGTGCCAGCAGCTTAGTGGCTAGCGGGAGGAATGAGCAGTTCTTC

D gene: .
J gene: TRBJ2-3
clone size: .
V gene: TRBV18
CDR3 protein: CASSAEAITDTQYF
CDR3 DNA: TGTGCCAGCTCAGCAGAGGCTATCACAGATACGCAGTATTTT

D gene: .
J gene: TRBJ2-2
clone size: .
V gene: TRBV20-1
CDR3 protein: CSARTRNTGELFF
CDR3 DNA: TGCAGTGCACGGACACGTAACACCGGGGAGCTGTTTTTT

D gene: .
J gene: TRBJ2-1
clone size: few
V gene: TRBV23-1
CDR3 protein: CASSRGSELGGTYNEQFF
CDR3 DNA: TGCGCCAGCAGTCGAGGTAGCGAATTAGGGGGGACCTACAATGAGCAGTTCTTC

D gene: .
J gene: TRBJ2-5
clone size: .
V gene: TRBV4-2
CDR3 protein: CASSRTTREQETQYF
CDR3 DNA: TGTGCCAGCAGCCGAACTACAAGGGAACAAGAGACCCAGTACTTC

D gene: .
J gene: TRBJ2-7
clone size: .
V gene: TRBV29-1
CDR3 protein: CSVSSLGYEQYF
CDR3 DNA: TGCAGCGTCAGCAGCTTGGGCTACGAGCAGTACTTC

D gene: .
J gene: TRBJ1-1
clone size: .
V gene: TRBV5-1
CDR3 protein: CASSWDIPNTEAFF
CDR3 DNA: TGCGCCAGCAGCTGGGACATACCGAACACTGAAGCTTTCTTT

D gene: TRBD2
J gene: TRBJ2-1
clone size: .
V gene: TRBV20-1
CDR3 protein: CSARNQRGRGYNEQFF
CDR3 DNA: TGCAGTGCTAGGAATCAACGCGGGAGGGGTTACAATGAGCAGTTCTTC

D gene: TRBD2
J gene: TRBJ2-1
clone size: .
V gene: TRBV12-3/TRBV12-4
CDR3 protein: CASTAGGGVNNEQFF
CDR3 DNA: TGTGCCAGCACCGCTGGCGGGGGGGTAAACAATGAGCAGTTCTTC

D gene: .
J gene: TRBJ2-1
clone size: .
V gene: TRBV7-3
CDR3 protein: CASSPHGAATYNEQFF
CDR3 DNA: TGTGCCAGCAGCCCGCACGGTGCGGCCACCTACAATGAGCAGTTCTTC

D gene: .
J gene: TRBJ2-7
clone size: many
V gene: TRBV5-1
CDR3 protein: CASSLGQVSYEQYF
CDR3 DNA: TGCGCCAGCAGCTTGGGACAGGTTTCCTACGAGCAGTACTTC

D gene: TRBD1
J gene: TRBJ2-2
clone size: many
V gene: TRBV27
CDR3 protein: CATRRQGRNTGELFF
CDR3 DNA: TGTGCCACCAGAAGACAGGGTCGGAACACCGGGGAGCTGTTTTTT

D gene: TRBD1
J gene: TRBJ2-7
clone size: few
V gene: TRBV7-2
CDR3 protein: CASSYRDRSYEQYF
CDR3 DNA: TGTGCCAGCAGCTACCGGGACAGATCCTACGAGCAGTACTTC

D gene: .
J gene: TRBJ2-3
clone size: few
V gene: TRBV4-2
CDR3 protein: CASSQDGGFGTTSTDTQYF
CDR3 DNA: TGTGCCAGCAGCCAAGATGGGGGATTCGGGACAACCAGCACAGATACGCAGTATTTT

D gene: TRBD1
J gene: TRBJ2-7
clone size: many
V gene: TRBV9
CDR3 protein: CASSVAPGGFDEQYF
CDR3 DNA: TGTGCCAGCAGCGTAGCTCCAGGGGGCTTCGACGAGCAGTACTTC

D gene: .
J gene: TRBJ2-3
clone size: .
V gene: TRBV20-1
CDR3 protein: CSAPPRVHQSPDTQYF
CDR3 DNA: TGCAGTGCCCCCCCCAGAGTCCACCAATCCCCAGATACGCAGTATTTT

D gene: TRBD2
J gene: TRBJ2-7
clone size: many
V gene: TRBV5-1
CDR3 protein: CASSPAGGDYEQYF
CDR3 DNA: TGCGCCAGCAGCCCAGCGGGAGGAGACTACGAGCAGTACTTC